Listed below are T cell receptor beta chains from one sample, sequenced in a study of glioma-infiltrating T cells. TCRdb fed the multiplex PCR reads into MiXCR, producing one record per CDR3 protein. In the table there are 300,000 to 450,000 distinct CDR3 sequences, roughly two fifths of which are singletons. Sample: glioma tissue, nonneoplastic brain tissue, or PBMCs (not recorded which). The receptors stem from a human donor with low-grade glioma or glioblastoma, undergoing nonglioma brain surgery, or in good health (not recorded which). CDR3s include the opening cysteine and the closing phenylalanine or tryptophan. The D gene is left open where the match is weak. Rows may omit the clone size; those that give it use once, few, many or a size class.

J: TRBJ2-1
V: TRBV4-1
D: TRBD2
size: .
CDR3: CASRRGAEQFF
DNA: TGCGCCAGCAGGCGGGGGGCTGAGCAGTTCTTC

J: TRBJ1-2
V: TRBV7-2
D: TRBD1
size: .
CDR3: CASSRTGGYGYTF
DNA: TGTGCCAGCAGCCGTACAGGGGGCTATGGCTACACCTTC

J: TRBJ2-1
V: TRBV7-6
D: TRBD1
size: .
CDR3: CASNPKQGDFYNGQFF
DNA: TGTGCCAGCAACCCTAAACAGGGGGATTTTTACAATGGGCAGTTCTTC

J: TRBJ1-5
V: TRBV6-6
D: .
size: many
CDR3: CASSYSRTLSFQPQHF
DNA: TGTGCCAGCAGTTACTCCCGTACTCTGTCGTTTCAGCCCCAGCATTTT

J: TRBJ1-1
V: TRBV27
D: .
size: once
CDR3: CASSLKWGRVPTEAFF
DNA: TGTGCCAGCAGTTTAAAGTGGGGCAGGGTACCCACTGAAGCTTTCTTT

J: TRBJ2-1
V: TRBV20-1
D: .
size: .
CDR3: CSARDDTRGNEQFF
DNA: TGCAGTGCTAGAGATGACACTAGGGGGAATGAGCAGTTCTTC

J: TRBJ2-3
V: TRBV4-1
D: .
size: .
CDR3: CASSQDRVGDTQYF
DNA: TGCGCCAGCAGCCAAGACAGGGTCGGAGATACGCAGTATTTT

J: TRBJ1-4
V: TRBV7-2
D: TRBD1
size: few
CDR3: CASSPQTGWGEKLFF
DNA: TGTGCCAGCAGCCCCCAGACAGGGTGGGGTGAAAAACTGTTTTTT

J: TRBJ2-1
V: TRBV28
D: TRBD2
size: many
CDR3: CASSSLTTSGVNNEQFF
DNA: TGTGCCAGCAGTTCCCTCACGACTAGCGGGGTTAACAATGAGCAGTTCTTC

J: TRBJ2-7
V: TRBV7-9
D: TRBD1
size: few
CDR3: CASSLDRQGRPQYF
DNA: TGTGCCAGCAGCTTAGATCGACAGGGTCGGCCTCAGTACTTC

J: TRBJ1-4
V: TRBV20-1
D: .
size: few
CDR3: CSALRTTTNEKLFF
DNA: TGCAGTGCACTCCGGACTACAACTAATGAAAAACTGTTTTTT

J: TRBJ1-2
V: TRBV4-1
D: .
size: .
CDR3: CASSQPNGDSYTF
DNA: TGCGCCAGCAGCCAGCCGAACGGGGACTCTTACACCTTC

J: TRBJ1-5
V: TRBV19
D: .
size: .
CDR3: CASSPEGYQPQHF
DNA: TGTGCCAGTAGCCCTGAAGGGTATCAGCCCCAGCATTTT

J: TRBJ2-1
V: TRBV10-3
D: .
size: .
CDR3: CAISEWSNEQFF
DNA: TGTGCCATCAGTGAGTGGAGTAATGAGCAGTTCTTC

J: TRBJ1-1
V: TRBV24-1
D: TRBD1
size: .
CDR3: CATSDFPGGKRVNTEAFF
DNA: TGTGCCACCAGTGATTTTCCAGGGGGGAAGAGGGTGAACACTGAAGCTTTCTTT

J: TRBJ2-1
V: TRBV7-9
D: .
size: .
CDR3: CASSLLREHEQFF
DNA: TGTGCCAGCAGCTTACTCAGAGAGCATGAGCAGTTCTTC

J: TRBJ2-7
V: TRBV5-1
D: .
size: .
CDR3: CASSPDRTLPYEQYF
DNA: TGCGCCAGCAGTCCAGACAGGACGCTACCCTACGAGCAGTACTTC

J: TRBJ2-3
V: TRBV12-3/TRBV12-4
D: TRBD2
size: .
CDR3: CASSLPTSGSIDTQYF
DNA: TGTGCCAGCAGTTTGCCTACTAGCGGGAGTATAGATACGCAGTATTTT

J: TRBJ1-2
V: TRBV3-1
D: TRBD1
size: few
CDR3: CASSHLDRQIYGYTF
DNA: TGTGCCAGCAGCCACCTGGACAGGCAAATCTATGGCTACACCTTC

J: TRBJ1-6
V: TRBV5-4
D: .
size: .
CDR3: CASSLAQNPPLHF
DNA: TGTGCCAGCAGCTTGGCCCAAAATCCACCCCTCCACTTT

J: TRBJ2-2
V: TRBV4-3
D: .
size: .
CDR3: CASSQTRRYTGELFF
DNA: TGCGCCAGCAGCCAGACTAGGAGATACACCGGGGAGCTGTTTTTT

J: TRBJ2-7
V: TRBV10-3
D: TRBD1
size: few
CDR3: CAISVVQGESEQYF
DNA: TGTGCCATCAGTGTTGTGCAGGGGGAGAGCGAGCAGTACTTC

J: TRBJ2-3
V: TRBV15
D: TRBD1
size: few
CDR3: CATSGRTGGSDTQYF
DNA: TGTGCCACCAGCGGAAGGACAGGGGGCTCAGATACGCAGTATTTT

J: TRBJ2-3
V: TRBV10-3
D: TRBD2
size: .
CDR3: CAISDGLLAGCSTDTQYF
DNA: TGTGCCATCAGTGACGGGCTCCTAGCGGGATGTAGCACAGATACGCAGTATTTT

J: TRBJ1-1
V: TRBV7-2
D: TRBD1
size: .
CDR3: CASSSETGGYTEAFF
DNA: TGTGCCAGCAGCTCGGAGACAGGGGGGTACACTGAAGCTTTCTTT

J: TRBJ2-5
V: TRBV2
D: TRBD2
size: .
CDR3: CASTGLARETQYF
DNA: TGTGCCAGTACGGGACTAGCGCGAGAGACCCAGTACTTC

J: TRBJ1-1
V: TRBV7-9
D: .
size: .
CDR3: CASSGGGQLMNTEAFF
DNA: TGTGCCAGCAGCGGCGGGGGACAACTGATGAACACTGAAGCTTTCTTT

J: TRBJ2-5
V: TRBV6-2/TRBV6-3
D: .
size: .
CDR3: CASSYSTGEEETQYF
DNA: TGTGCCAGCAGTTACTCTACGGGAGAAGAAGAGACCCAGTACTTC

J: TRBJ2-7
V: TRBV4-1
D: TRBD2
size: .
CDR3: CASSQGPGSGPSYEQYF
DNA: TGCGCCAGCAGCCAAGGCCCAGGTAGCGGGCCCTCCTACGAGCAGTACTTC

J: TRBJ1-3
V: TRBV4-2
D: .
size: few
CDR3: CASSQDPHGEGNTIYF
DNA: TGTGCCAGCAGCCAAGATCCACACGGCGAGGGTAACACCATATATTTT

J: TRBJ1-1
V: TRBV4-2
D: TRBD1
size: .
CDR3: CASSPGGGQGRTEAFF
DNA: TGTGCCAGCAGCCCCGGGGGGGGACAGGGGAGGACTGAAGCTTTCTTT

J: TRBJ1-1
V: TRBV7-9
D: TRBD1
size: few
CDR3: CASSSRDSGNTEAFF
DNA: TGTGCCAGCAGCTCGCGGGACAGCGGGAACACTGAAGCTTTCTTT

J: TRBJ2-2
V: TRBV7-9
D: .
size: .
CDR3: CASSLVGNTGELFF
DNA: TGTGCCAGCAGCTTAGTTGGCAACACCGGGGAGCTGTTTTTT

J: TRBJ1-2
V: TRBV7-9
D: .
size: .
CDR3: CASSRGMPEGSNYGYTF
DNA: TGTGCCAGCAGCAGAGGAATGCCCGAGGGATCTAACTATGGCTACACCTTC

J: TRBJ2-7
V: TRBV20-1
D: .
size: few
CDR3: CSALSEWGYAQYF
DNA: TGCAGTGCCCTGAGCGAGTGGGGGTACGCGCAGTACTTC

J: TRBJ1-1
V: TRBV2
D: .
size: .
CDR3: CASSVGVWNTEAFF
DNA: TGTGCCAGCAGTGTCGGGGTTTGGAACACTGAAGCTTTCTTT

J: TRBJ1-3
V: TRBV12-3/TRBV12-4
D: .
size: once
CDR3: CASSPGHSGNTIYF
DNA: TGTGCCAGCAGTCCGGGTCACTCTGGAAACACCATATATTTC

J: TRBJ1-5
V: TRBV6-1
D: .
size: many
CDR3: CASRPTGSQPQHF
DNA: TGTGCCAGCAGACCCACAGGGTCTCAGCCCCAGCATTTT

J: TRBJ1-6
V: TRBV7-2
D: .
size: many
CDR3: CASSFGEPLHF
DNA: TGTGCCAGCAGCTTCGGGGAACCCCTCCACTTT

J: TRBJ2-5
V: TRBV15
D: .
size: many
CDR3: CATSISGPGETQYF
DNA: TGTGCCACCAGCATCAGCGGGCCGGGAGAGACCCAGTACTTC

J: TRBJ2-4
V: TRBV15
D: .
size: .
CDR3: CATSRGGSGRGNIKYF
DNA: TGCGCCACCAGCAGAGGGGGAAGCGGCCGAGGTAACATTAAGTACTTC

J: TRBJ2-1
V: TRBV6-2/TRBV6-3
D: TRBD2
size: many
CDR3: CASSYLLAVHNEQFF
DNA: TGTGCCAGCAGTTACCTACTAGCGGTACACAATGAGCAGTTCTTC

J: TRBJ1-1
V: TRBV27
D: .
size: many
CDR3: CASSLLGGRRTEAFF
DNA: TGTGCCAGCAGTTTATTAGGGGGTCGAAGAACTGAAGCTTTCTTT

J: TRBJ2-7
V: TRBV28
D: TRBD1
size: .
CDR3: CASSFGTGSGYEQYF
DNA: TGTGCCAGCAGTTTTGGGACAGGGAGCGGCTACGAGCAGTACTTC

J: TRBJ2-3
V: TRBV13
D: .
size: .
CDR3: CASGGRTSSTDTQYF
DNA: TGTGCCAGCGGGGGGAGGACGTCCAGCACAGATACGCAGTATTTT

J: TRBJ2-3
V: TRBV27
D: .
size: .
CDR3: CASSGGQAEATDTQYF
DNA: TGTGCCAGCAGCGGGGGGCAAGCCGAAGCCACAGATACGCAGTATTTT

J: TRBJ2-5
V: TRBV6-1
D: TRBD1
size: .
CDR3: CASSEADRPKTLYF
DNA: TGTGCCAGCAGTGAGGCGGACAGGCCGAAGACCCTGTACTTC

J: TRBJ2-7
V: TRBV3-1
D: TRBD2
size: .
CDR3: CGSSHVGTRMGEQYF
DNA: TGTGGCAGCAGCCATGTCGGGACTAGGATGGGAGAGCAGTACTTC

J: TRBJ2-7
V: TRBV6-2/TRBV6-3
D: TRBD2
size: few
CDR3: CASSYSGWSSYEQYF
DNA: TGTGCCAGCAGTTATAGCGGGTGGAGCTCCTACGAGCAGTACTTC

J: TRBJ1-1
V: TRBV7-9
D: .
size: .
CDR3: CASSQDHPLTESFF
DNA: TGCGCCAGCAGCCAAGACCACCCCCTCACGGAATCTTTCTTT